This is a list of T cell receptor beta chains from one sample in a study of T cell repertoires in cytomegalovirus infection. TCRdb independently ran MiXCR on the reads; one entry per CDR3 protein. The sample lists about 300,000 distinct CDR3 sequences, approximately 8.9% seen once, with more than 2.5% in the top ten. Sample: PBMCs. The receptor set was obtained from a human donor in good health (CMV status not recorded). Some clones in this sample may be carry-over from other donors' samples. Both conserved end residues are part of each CDR3. Each record gives: V gene, J gene, CDR3 protein.

TRBV28	TRBJ1-5	CASMIGGSYQPQHF
TRBV5-5	TRBJ1-5	CASSLETAHNQPQHF
TRBV20-1	TRBJ1-4	CSARPSSTTNEKLFF
TRBV28	TRBJ2-5	CASKGRGWQTQYF
TRBV6-1	TRBJ1-5	CASSKEYSNQPQHF
TRBV7-2	TRBJ2-3	CASSPGLASDTQYF
TRBV7-9	TRBJ1-2	CASSLDPVNYGYTF
TRBV20-1	TRBJ1-5	CSARAGYNQPQHF
TRBV29-1	TRBJ1-2	CSVDIEDDYGYTF
TRBV28	TRBJ1-2	CASTRKRGRMNYGYTF
TRBV5-1	TRBJ1-1	CASSTATRNTEAFF
TRBV15	TRBJ2-3	CATSRDGRSVGRSTDTQYF
TRBV20-1	TRBJ1-1	CSARDQARGTEAFF
TRBV5-6	TRBJ1-4	CASSLRGLNEKLFF
TRBV6-2/TRBV6-3	TRBJ1-6	CASSYALGGASSYNSPLHF
TRBV7-2	TRBJ1-2	CASSLAEGSYGYTF
TRBV20-1	TRBJ2-5	CSARHAAAVQETQYF
TRBV25-1	TRBJ2-3	CASSPRTWADTQYF
TRBV7-6	TRBJ1-1	CASSLTRGLGTEAFF
TRBV28	TRBJ1-2	CASKTGTLNYGYTF
TRBV4-2	TRBJ2-1	CASSSTGGDNKQFF
TRBV7-9	TRBJ1-2	CASQQGNGGYTF
TRBV20-1	TRBJ2-3	CSAESRTSGRTDTQYF
TRBV7-2	TRBJ2-5	CASSLAGGSRETQYF
TRBV7-9	TRBJ2-5	CASTPGTQYF
TRBV10-2	TRBJ2-3	CASSDERRLRDGPRGDTQYF
TRBV12-3/TRBV12-4	TRBJ2-2	CASSLGGDNTGELFF